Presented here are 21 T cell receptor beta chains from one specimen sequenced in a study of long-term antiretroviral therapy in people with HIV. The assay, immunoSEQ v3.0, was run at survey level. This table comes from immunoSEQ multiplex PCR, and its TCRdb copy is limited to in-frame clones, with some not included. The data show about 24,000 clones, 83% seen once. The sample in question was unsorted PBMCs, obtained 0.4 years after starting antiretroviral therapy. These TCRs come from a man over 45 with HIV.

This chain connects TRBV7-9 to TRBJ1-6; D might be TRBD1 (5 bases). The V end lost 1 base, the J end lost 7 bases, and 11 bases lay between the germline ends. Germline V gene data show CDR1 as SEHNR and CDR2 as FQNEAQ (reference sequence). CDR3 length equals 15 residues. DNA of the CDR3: TGTGCCAGCAGCTTAGATACAGGAGCGAATTCACCCCTCCACTTT. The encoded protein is CASSLDTGANSPLHF.

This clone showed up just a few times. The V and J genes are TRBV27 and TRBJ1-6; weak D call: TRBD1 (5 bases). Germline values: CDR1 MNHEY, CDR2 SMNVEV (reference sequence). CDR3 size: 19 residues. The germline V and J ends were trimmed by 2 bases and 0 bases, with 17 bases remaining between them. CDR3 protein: CASSLEGRGLSSYNSPLHF. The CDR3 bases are TGTGCCAGCAGTTTAGAAGGTCGGGGCCTCAGCTCCTATAATTCACCCCTCCACTTT.

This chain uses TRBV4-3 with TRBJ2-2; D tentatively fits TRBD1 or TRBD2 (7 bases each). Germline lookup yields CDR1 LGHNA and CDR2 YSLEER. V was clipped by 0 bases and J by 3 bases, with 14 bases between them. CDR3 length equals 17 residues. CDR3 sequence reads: CASSQDLGGGDTGELFF. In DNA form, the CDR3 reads TGCGCCAGCAGCCAAGATCTGGGAGGGGGCGACACCGGGGAGCTGTTTTTT.

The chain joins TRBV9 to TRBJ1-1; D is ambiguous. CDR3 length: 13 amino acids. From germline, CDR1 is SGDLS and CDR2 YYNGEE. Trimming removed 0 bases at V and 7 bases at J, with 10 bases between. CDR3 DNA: TGTGCCAGCAGCGTAGTGTTGGGAGGTGAAGCTTTCTTT. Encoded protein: CASSVVLGGEAFF.

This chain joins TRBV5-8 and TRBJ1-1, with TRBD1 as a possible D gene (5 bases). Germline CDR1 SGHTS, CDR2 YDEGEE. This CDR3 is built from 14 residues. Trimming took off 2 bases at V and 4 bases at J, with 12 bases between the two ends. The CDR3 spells CASSFWGESTEAFF. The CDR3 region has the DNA TGTGCCAGCAGCTTTTGGGGCGAAAGCACTGAAGCTTTCTTT.

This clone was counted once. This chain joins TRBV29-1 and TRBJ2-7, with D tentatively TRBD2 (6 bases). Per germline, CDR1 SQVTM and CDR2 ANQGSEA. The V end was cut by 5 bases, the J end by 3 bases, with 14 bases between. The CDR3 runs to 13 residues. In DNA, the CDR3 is TGCAGCGTTTTGGGGGGATCTTTCTACGAGCAGTACTTC. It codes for CSVLGGSFYEQYF.

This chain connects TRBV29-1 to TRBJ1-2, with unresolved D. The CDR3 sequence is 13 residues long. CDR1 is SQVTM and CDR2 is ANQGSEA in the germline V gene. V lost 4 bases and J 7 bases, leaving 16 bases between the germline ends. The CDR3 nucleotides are TGCAGCGTTGCTACAGTGCTCGGCTTTGGCTACACCTTC. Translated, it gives CSVATVLGFGYTF.

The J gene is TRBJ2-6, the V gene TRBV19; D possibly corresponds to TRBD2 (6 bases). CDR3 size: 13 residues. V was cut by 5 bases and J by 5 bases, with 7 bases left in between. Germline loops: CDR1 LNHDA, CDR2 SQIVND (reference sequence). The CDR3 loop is CASSAGRANVLTF. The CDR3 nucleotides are TGTGCCAGTAGTGCGGGGAGGGCCAACGTCCTGACTTTC.

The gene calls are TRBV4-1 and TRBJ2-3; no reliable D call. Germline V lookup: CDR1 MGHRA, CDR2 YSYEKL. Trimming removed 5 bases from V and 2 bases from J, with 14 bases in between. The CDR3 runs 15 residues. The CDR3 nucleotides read TGCGCCAGCAGCAACCCCAGGCTACCCACAGATACGCAGTATTTT. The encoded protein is CASSNPRLPTDTQYF.

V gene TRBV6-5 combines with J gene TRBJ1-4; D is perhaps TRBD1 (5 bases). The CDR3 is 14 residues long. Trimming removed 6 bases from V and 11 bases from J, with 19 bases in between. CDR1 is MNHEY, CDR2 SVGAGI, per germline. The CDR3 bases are TGTGCCAGCAGCCCCCGAGGGGACTGGATGAAACTGTTTTTT. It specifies CASSPRGDWMKLFF.

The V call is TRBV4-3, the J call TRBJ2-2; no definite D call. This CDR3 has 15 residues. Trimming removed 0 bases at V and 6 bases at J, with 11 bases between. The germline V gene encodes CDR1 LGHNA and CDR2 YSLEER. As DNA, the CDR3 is TGCGCCAGCAGCCAAGAATCTAGGCATGCCGGGGAGCTGTTTTTT. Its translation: CASSQESRHAGELFF.

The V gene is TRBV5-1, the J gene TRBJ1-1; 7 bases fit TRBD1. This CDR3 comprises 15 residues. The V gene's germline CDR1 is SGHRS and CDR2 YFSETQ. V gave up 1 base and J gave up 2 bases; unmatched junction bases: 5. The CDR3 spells CASSLTGADNTEAFF. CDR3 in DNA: TGCGCCAGCAGCTTGACAGGGGCCGATAACACTGAAGCTTTCTTT. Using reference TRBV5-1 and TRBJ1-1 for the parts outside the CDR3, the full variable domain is KAGVTQTPRYLIKTRGQQVTLSCSPISGHRSVSWYQQTPGQGLQFLFEYFSETQRNKGNFPGRFSGRQFSNSRSEMNVSTLELGDSALYLCASSLTGADNTEAFFGQGTRLTVV.

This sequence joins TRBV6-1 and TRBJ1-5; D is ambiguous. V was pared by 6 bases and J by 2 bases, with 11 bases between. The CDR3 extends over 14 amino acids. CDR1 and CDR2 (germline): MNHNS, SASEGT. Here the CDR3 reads CASREYLGNQPQHF. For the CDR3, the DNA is TGTGCCAGCAGGGAATACCTAGGCAATCAGCCCCAGCATTTT.

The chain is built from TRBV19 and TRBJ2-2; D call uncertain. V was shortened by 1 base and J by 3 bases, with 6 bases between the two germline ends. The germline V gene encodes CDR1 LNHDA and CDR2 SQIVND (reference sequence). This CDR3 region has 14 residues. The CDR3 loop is CASSIGADTGELFF. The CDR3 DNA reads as TGTGCCAGTAGTATAGGGGCAGACACCGGGGAGCTGTTTTTT.

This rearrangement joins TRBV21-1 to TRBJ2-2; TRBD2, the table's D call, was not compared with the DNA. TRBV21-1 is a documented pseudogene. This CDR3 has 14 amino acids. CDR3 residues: CASSWTGCDGELFF. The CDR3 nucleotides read TGTGCCAGCAGCTGGACTGGATGCGACGGGGAGCTGTTTTTT.

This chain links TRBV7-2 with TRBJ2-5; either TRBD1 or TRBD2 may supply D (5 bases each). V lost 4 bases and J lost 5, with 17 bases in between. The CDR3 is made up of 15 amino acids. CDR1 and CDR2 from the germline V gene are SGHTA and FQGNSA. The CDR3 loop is CASSSRGLDGETQYF. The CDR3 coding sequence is TGTGCCAGCAGCTCGAGGGGCCTCGACGGGGAGACCCAGTACTTC.

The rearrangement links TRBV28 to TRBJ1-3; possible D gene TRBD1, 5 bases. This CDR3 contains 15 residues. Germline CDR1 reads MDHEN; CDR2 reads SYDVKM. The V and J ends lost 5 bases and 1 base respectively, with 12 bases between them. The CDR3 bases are TGTGCCAGCAGTCCATCAGGGAGATCTGGAAACACCATATATTTT. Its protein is CASSPSGRSGNTIYF.

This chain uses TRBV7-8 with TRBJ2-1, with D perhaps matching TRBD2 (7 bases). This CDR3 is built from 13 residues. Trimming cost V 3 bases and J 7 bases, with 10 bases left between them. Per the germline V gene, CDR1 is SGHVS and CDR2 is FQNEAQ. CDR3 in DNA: TGTGCCAGCAGCTTCGGGGGGCCTAATGAGCAGTTCTTC. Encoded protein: CASSFGGPNEQFF.

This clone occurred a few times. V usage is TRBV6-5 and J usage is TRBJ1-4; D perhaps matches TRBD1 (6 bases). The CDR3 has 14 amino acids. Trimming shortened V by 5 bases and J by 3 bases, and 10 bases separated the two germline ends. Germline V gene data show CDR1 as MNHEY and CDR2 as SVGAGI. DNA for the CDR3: TGTGCCAGCAGTAGACAGGAATCTAATGAAAAACTGTTTTTT. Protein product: CASSRQESNEKLFF.

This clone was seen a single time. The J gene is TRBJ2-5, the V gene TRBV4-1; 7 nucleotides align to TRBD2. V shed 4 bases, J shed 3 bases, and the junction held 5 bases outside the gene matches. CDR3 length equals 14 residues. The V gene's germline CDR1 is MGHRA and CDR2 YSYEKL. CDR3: CASSPRLAEETQYF. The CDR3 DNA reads TGCGCCAGCAGCCCCCGACTAGCAGAAGAGACCCAGTACTTC.

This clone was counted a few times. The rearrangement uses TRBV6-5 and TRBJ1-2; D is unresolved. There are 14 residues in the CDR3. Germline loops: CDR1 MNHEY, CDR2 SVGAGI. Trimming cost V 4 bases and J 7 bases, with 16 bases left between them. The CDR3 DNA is TGTGCCAGCAGTTCCACGACAAGGGCTTCTGGCTACACCTTC. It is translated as CASSSTTRASGYTF.